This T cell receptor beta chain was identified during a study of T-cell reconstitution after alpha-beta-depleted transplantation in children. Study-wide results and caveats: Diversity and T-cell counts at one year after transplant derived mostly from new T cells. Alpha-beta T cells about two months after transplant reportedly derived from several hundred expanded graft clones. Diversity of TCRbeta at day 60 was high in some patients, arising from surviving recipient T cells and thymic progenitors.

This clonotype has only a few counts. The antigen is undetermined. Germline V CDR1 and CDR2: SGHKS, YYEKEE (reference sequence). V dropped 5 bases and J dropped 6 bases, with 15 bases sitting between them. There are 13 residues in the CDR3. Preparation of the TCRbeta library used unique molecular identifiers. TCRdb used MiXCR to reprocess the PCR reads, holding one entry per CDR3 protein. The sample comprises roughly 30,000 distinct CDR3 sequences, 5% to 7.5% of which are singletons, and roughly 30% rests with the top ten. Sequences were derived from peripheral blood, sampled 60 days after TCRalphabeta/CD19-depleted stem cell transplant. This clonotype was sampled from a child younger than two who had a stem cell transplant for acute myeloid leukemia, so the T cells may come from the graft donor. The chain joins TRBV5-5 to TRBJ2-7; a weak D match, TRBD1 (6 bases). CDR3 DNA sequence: TGTGCCAGCAGGACGTCCCGGGACACCGAGCAGTACTTC. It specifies CASRTSRDTEQYF.